This T cell receptor (beta chain) came from a study of cytomegalovirus exposure and HLA in healthy donors. Study in general: Earlier, some 180 million T cells were analyzed, and about 100 million unique TCR beta sequences were found among them.

Germline V gene lookup returns CDR1 MNHEY and CDR2 SVGAGI. The V end was cut by 8 bases, the J end by 6 bases, with 14 bases between. The CDR3 runs to 14 residues. The study, taken as a whole, reports: The study recorded 150 to 200 TCR beta chains that were cytomegalovirus-associated. Generally TCR sequences proved uncommon, though certain public TCRs appeared in numerous donors. Association with HLA alleles at 0.05 false discovery rate was found for 16,951 TCR beta sequences in a later analysis.

Points on this clone: Its specificity is not known.

Both 60 Vbeta primers and 13 Jbeta primers went into the PCR. Assay used: immunoSEQ multiplex PCR; TCRdb lists only in-frame clones, some missing. Of approximately 190,000 clones listed, 65% to 85% are singletons. The genes are TRBV6-5 and TRBJ1-6, with D unclear. Sequenced: PBMCs. The origin of this receptor is a man aged 45-65 years in good health and CMV-seronegative. The CDR3 loop reads CASGLWRINSPLHF. The CDR3 nucleotides are TGTGCCAGCGGACTGTGGCGAATTAATTCACCCCTCCACTTT.